The sequence of this TCR beta chain was determined in a study of blood T cell repertoires in COVID-19. In the study overall: Both acute and convalescent COVID-19 samples were obtained from the United States, Italy and Spain. Sources were T cells, B-cell-depleted T cells, or PBMCs; the material itself was cDNA or gDNA.

Generated by immunoSEQ multiplex PCR, the TCRdb table keeps only in-frame clones and is missing some. The repertoire has roughly 150,000 clones, around 86% of them found once; the top ten carry less than 3%. Trimming stripped 1 base from V and 8 bases from J, with 8 bases between. This CDR3 is built from 12 residues. Germline V gene lookup returns CDR1 SGHTA and CDR2 FQGNSA. Seattle participants joined during active infection and were tracked over time. The sequenced sample was peripheral blood. The chain has TRBV7-2 and TRBJ1-2; the D is unclear. The receptor was isolated from an elderly woman with COVID-19, enrolled during active disease. CDR3 nucleotides: TGTGCCAGCAGCTTAGATGTGGGCGGCTACACCTTC. Translating gives CASSLDVGGYTF.